Reported below is one T cell receptor (beta chain). This clone's antigen is unknown. Per-base qualities were not stored, and no clone one base away is much larger. TCRbeta CDR3 regions were amplified from genomic DNA using the immunoSEQ Assay, a bias-controlled multiplex PCR. The authors' analysis ran thus. Within the assay, amplification of reference gene primers was used to estimate how many nucleated cells each sample contained. To quantify the absolute abundance of each unique TCRbeta CDR3 rearrangement, sequence reads were collapsed and filtered. Productive Simpson clonality was computed per sample as the square root of Simpson's diversity index over productive rearrangements. Imported from immuneACCESS, the table was reduced by TCRdb to in-frame sequences with V and J called. These copies leave out some clones; in studies compared against another copy, an unresolved V gene accounts for under half, and the cause of the remainder is not known. D and trimming come from the DNA, and the V and J calls and clone size come from that table. In all, the sample holds under 250,000 clones, and roughly 88% of those were seen once. The leading ten clones occupy roughly 6.7% of the sample.

The CDR3, from cysteine to phenylalanine, totals 15 residues. The sequence is cut down to CDR3 DNA, 45 bases in frame from base 1. The V end loses 1 base and the J end loses 3 bases, and a stretch of 11 bases separates them. The CDR1 and CDR2 encoded by the germline V gene (reference sequence) are SEHNR and FQNEAQ. One collaborating source in Seattle enrolled patients during active infection and followed them longitudinally through the course of disease. Each collaborating institution followed its own protocols to collect whole blood in K2EDTA tubes. Collaborator samples were shipped for TCRbeta analysis as frozen whole blood, isolated PBMCs, or DNA extracted from either sample type. The entry originates in a study of blood T cell repertoires in COVID-19 (dated by TCRdb to 2018 to 2021). As for the study more broadly: Samples covering the acute and convalescent phases of COVID-19 were provided by collaborators in the United States, Italy and Spain. Nearly every sample came with metadata listing a de-identified subject ID, COVID-19 status, age in years and sex. Subjects who had been exposed to COVID-19, were actively infected with it, or had recovered from it provided the deeply sampled blood TCRbeta repertoires that made up the dataset. The material from the prospective study consisted of cDNA or gDNA derived from T cells, B-cell-depleted T cells, or PBMCs. A freely available public database, intended as a resource for researchers studying the immune response to SARS-CoV-2, is where the repertoires were released. Samples came from the ongoing ImmuneRACE study (first 160 participants) plus 1,254 subjects from 6 global collaborators. Where available, HLA class I and class II types were taken from metadata supplied by the sample provider and were not determined by assay-based typing. The investigation overall reported the following: How much clinical and demographic metadata was included differed by source and by participant, and the metadata was provided uncurated.

The source is a woman aged 25 to 39 with COVID-19, enrolled during active disease. The chain uses TRBV7-9 and TRBJ2-3; tentative D gene TRBD2, with 6 bases matching. Sequencing was performed on peripheral blood. The nucleotide sequence is TGTGCCAGCAGCTTAGGCGGGGTAAGGACAGATACGCAGTATTTT. This encodes CASSLGGVRTDTQYF.